This T cell receptor (beta chain) is from a study of Ad26.COV2.S vaccination and SARS-CoV-2 variants. Overall study findings and caveats: After vaccination, substantial breadth of spike-specific CD8+ and CD4+ responses was reported.

Treatment here: over 15 received Ad26.COV2.S at low or high dose, single or two shots; several received placebo; per-sample allocation not given. Sampling was performed 63 days after the first vaccine or placebo injection. Donor was an adult aged 18-55 years in Boston. A note on this clone: Its antigen remains unidentified.

Generated by immunoSEQ multiplex PCR, the TCRdb table keeps only in-frame clones and is missing some. The table records roughly 380,000 clones, approximately 87% of them present only once. Per the germline V gene, CDR1 is MDHEN and CDR2 is SYDVKM. Trimming left V 2 bases short and J 0 bases short, with 11 bases between. This CDR3 is 16 amino acids long. The rearrangement links TRBV28 to TRBJ1-5, with D maybe TRBD1 (5 bases). The sample consisted of peripheral blood, taken in a trial of Ad26.COV2.S vaccine versus placebo. This receptor was taken from a person between 18 and 65 years old who received the Ad26.COV2.S COVID-19 vaccine or a placebo. CDR3 DNA: TGTGCCAGCAGTTTAGCAGGGCGGGATAGCAATCAGCCCCAGCATTTT. As protein: CASSLAGRDSNQPQHF. Full variable domain (missing parts from reference TRBV28 and TRBJ1-5): DVKVTQSSRYLVKRTGEKVFLECVQDMDHENMFWYRQDPGLGLRLIYFSYDVKMKEKGDIPEGYSVSREKKERFSLILESASTNQTSMYLCASSLAGRDSNQPQHFGDGTRLSIL.